The 3 T cell receptor beta chains presented below share a single source sample, sequenced in a study of cytomegalovirus exposure and HLA in healthy donors. Generated by immunoSEQ multiplex PCR, the TCRdb table keeps only in-frame clones and is missing some. The sample contains about 70,000 clones, 80% to 95% of which appear only once. The sample consisted of PBMCs. The source of these receptors is a man aged 18 to 30 in good health and CMV-seropositive.

The gene calls are TRBV5-5 and TRBJ2-3; 9 positions match TRBD1. CDR1 and CDR2 from the germline V gene are SGHKS and YYEKEE (reference sequence). J gave up 0 bases and V 4 bases, and 3 bases lay outside the gene matches. This CDR3 contains 15 residues. The CDR3 DNA reads TGTGCCAGCAGCGGGACAGGGACGAGCACAGATACGCAGTATTTT. Translation: CASSGTGTSTDTQYF.

The CDR3 DNA is TGTGCCAGCAGCGCAAACAGGGCAGCCTATGGCTACACCTTC. Amino acids: CASSANRAAYGYTF. This chain uses TRBV11-2 with TRBJ1-2, with D maybe TRBD1 (6 bases). V was shortened by 5 bases and J by 4 bases, with 14 bases between the two germline ends. This CDR3 is built from 14 residues. Per the germline V gene, CDR1 is SGHAT and CDR2 is FQNNGV.

The chain recombines TRBV2 with TRBJ2-7; TRBD1 is a possible D gene (6 bases). V lost 11 bases, J lost 2 bases, and 13 bases lay in between. The length of the CDR3 is 12 residues. In germline, CDR1 is SNHLY, CDR2 FYNNEI. In DNA, the CDR3 is TGTGCCGGGGGCTTCGTCCCCTACGAGCAGTACTTC. Its translation is CAGGFVPYEQYF.